Presented here are 3 T cell receptor beta chains from one specimen sequenced in a study of blood T cells in healthy people across ages (dated by TCRdb to the mid-2010s). Libraries came from 5' RACE. TCRdb names Illumina HiSeq 2500 as the instrument used. A second PCR of roughly 6 to 12 cycles was run with a J-beta primer mix and a sample-barcoded 5' primer. The raw public reads went through TCRdb reprocessing: fastp at Q25, MiXCR clone calling, in-frame beta chains kept. Each CDR3 protein appears once, grouped with its most common genes and DNA. The sample table records some 1.5 million distinct CDR3 sequences; less than 45% of these occur just once. Over 3.5% of the sample belongs to the ten largest clones. The specimen sequenced was blood. Receptors originate from a woman aged 18-29 years in good health.

The chain combines TRBV9 with TRBJ1-6, with D perhaps matching TRBD1 (5 bases). The CDR3 consists of 15 residues. Trimming took 0 bases from V and 7 from J, leaving 11 bases between them. Germline values: CDR1 SGDLS, CDR2 YYNGEE. CDR3 sequence: CASSVEGAGNSPLHF. The CDR3 DNA sequence: TGTGCCAGCAGCGTAGAAGGGGCAGGAAATTCACCCCTCCACTTT. The complete variable domain, with remaining parts taken from reference TRBV9 and TRBJ1-6, reads DSGVTQTPKHLITATGQRVTLRCSPRSGDLSVYWYQQSLDQGLQFLIQYYNGEERAKGNILERFSAQQFPDLHSELNLSSLELGDSALYFCASSVEGAGNSPLHFGNGTRLTVT.

This clonotype was seen a few times. V gene TRBV30 combines with J gene TRBJ1-1; 9 nucleotides line up with TRBD1. CDR3 length: 13 amino acids. The germline CDR1 and CDR2 sequences are GTSNPN and SVGIG (reference sequence). Losses at the gene ends were 7 bases for V and 4 bases for J; bases not matched to a gene: 7. DNA for the CDR3: TGTGCCTCGAACAGGGGGCGATCCACTGAAGCTTTCTTT. It is translated as CASNRGRSTEAFF.

This clonotype has more than one count but fewer than ten. This sequence joins TRBV6-1 and TRBJ2-5; maybe TRBD2 (5 bases). The better agreement between TRBJ2-7 and the DNA end casts doubt on the J call. Germline CDR1 reads MNHNS; CDR2 reads SASEGT. This CDR3 contains 14 residues. As DNA, the CDR3 is TGTGCCAGCAGTGTTAGAGACGGAGGCTACGAGCAGTACTTC. This gives the protein CASSVRDGGYEQYF.